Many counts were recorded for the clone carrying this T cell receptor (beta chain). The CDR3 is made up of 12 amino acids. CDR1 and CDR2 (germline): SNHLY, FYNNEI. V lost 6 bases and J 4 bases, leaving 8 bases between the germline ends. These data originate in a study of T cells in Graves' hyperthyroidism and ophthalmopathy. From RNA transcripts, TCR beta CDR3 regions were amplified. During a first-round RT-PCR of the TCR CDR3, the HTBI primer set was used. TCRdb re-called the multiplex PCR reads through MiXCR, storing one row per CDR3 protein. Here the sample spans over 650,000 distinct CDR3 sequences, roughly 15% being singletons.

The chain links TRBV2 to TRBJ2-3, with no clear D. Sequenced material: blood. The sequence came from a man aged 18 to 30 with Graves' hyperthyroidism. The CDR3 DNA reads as TGTGCCAGCAGCGAATCCGCAGATACGCAGTATTTT. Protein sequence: CASSESADTQYF.